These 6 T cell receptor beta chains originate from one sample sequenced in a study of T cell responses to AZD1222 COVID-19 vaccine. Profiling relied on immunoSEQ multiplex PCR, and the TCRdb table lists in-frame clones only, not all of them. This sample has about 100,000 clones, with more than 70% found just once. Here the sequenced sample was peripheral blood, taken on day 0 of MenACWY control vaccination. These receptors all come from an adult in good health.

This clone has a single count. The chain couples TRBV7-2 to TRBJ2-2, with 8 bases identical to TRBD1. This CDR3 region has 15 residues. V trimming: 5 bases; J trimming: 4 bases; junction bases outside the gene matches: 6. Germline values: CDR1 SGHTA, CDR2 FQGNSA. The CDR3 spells CASSLRQGITGELFF. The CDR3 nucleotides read TGTGCCAGCAGCCTGAGACAGGGGATCACCGGGGAGCTGTTTTTT.

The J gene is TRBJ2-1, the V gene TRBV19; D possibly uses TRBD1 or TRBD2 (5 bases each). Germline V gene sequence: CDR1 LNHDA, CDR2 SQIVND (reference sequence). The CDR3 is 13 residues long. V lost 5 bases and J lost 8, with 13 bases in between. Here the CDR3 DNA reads TGTGCCAGTAGTCACAGGAGGATCGATGAGCAGTTCTTC. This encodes CASSHRRIDEQFF. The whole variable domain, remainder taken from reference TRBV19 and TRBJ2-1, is DGGITQSPKYLFRKEGQNVTLSCEQNLNHDAMYWYRQDPGQGLRLIYYSQIVNDFQKGDIAEGYSVSREKKESFPLTVTSAQKNPTAFYLCASSHRRIDEQFFGPGTRLTVL.

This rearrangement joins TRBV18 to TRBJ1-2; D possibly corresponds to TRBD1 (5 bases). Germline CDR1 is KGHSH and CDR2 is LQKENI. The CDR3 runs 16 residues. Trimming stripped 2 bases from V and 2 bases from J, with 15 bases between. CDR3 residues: CASSPGGVRLNYGYTF. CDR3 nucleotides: TGTGCCAGCTCACCAGGGGGTGTCAGGTTGAACTATGGCTACACCTTC. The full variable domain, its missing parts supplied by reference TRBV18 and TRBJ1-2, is NAGVMQNPRHLVRRRGQEARLRCSPMKGHSHVYWYRQLPEEGLKFMVYLQKENIIDESGMPKERFSAEFPKEGPSILRIQQVVRGDSAAYFCASSPGGVRLNYGYTFGSGTRLTVV.

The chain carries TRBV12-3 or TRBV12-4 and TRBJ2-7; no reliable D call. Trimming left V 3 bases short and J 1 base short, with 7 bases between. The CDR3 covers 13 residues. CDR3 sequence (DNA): TGTGCCAGCAGTTTGAGGCAGTCCTACGAGCAGTACTTC. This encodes CASSLRQSYEQYF.

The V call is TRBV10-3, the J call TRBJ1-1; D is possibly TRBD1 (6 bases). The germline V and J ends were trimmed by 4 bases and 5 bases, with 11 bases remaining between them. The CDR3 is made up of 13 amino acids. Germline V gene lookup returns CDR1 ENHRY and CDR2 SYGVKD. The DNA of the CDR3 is TGTGCCATCAGTGGTCAGGGGACGACTGAAGCTTTCTTT. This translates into CAISGQGTTEAFF.

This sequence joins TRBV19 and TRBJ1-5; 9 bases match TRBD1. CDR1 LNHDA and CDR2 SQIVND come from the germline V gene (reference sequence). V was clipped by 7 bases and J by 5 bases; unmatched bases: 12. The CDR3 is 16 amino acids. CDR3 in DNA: TGTGCCAGTATGCAACAGGGGGCAGCGACTTATCAGCCCCAGCATTTT. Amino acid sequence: CASMQQGAATYQPQHF.